This is a list of T cell receptor beta chains from one sample in a study of control samples from healthy donors and cancer patients. Only in-frame clones appear in the TCRdb table, and some are missing; sequencing was by immunoSEQ multiplex PCR. The sample lists 90,000 or so clones, about 89% occurring once. The sample comprised blood. These TCRs come from a woman aged 60-70 years in good health. The CDR3 runs from the conserved cysteine through the conserved F or W. The order of the fields is V gene, J gene, clone size, D gene, CDR3 protein, CDR3 DNA. A D gene is named only where the DNA matches it firmly. Size tells how often a clone was seen (once, few, many) or the class of an expanded clone, and some rows leave it out.

V gene: TRBV28; J gene: TRBJ1-2; clone size: .; D gene: TRBD1; CDR3 protein: CASSQPGQHHGDGYTF; CDR3 DNA: TGTGCCAGCAGTCAGCCGGGACAGCATCACGGGGATGGCTACACCTTC
V gene: TRBV5-1; J gene: TRBJ2-1; clone size: once; D gene: .; CDR3 protein: CASSPPDINEQFF; CDR3 DNA: TGCGCCAGCAGCCCACCGGACATCAATGAGCAGTTCTTC
V gene: TRBV5-5; J gene: TRBJ1-2; clone size: .; D gene: TRBD1; CDR3 protein: CASSLGQGERGYTF; CDR3 DNA: TGTGCCAGCAGCTTGGGTCAGGGGGAGCGGGGCTACACCTTC
V gene: TRBV25-1; J gene: TRBJ2-7; clone size: .; D gene: .; CDR3 protein: CASSKQGYEQYF; CDR3 DNA: TGTGCCAGCAGTAAACAGGGCTACGAGCAGTACTTC
V gene: TRBV7-9; J gene: TRBJ1-5; clone size: once; D gene: TRBD1; CDR3 protein: CASSSSSRDRGSNQPQHF; CDR3 DNA: TGTGCCAGCAGCTCCTCTAGCCGGGACAGGGGTAGCAATCAGCCCCAGCATTTT
V gene: TRBV21-1; J gene: TRBJ1-4; clone size: few; D gene: .; CDR3 protein: CASAGRWRYGEKLFF; CDR3 DNA: TGTGCCAGCGCGGGACGTTGGAGATATGGAGAAAAACTGTTTTTT
V gene: TRBV7-9; J gene: TRBJ2-5; clone size: .; D gene: TRBD2; CDR3 protein: CASSLLAGEETQYF; CDR3 DNA: TGTGCCAGCAGCTTACTAGCGGGAGAGGAGACCCAGTACTTC
V gene: TRBV5-1; J gene: TRBJ2-3; clone size: .; D gene: TRBD2; CDR3 protein: CASIEAGADTQYF; CDR3 DNA: TGCGCCAGCATTGAAGCGGGAGCAGATACGCAGTATTTT
V gene: TRBV11-3; J gene: TRBJ2-2; clone size: .; D gene: .; CDR3 protein: CASSPSPYESANTGELFF; CDR3 DNA: TGTGCCAGCAGCCCCTCCCCGTACGAGTCCGCGAACACCGGGGAGCTGTTTTTT
V gene: TRBV5-4; J gene: TRBJ2-7; clone size: .; D gene: TRBD2; CDR3 protein: CASSLGLAGAYEQYF; CDR3 DNA: TGTGCCAGCAGCTTGGGACTAGCGGGGGCCTACGAGCAGTACTTC
V gene: TRBV3-1/TRBV3-2; J gene: TRBJ2-5; clone size: .; D gene: .; CDR3 protein: CASSHGPGVPSETQYF; CDR3 DNA: TGTGCCAGCAGCCATGGCCCCGGGGTCCCATCTGAGACCCAGTACTTC
V gene: TRBV7-6; J gene: TRBJ2-7; clone size: .; D gene: .; CDR3 protein: CASSLGLNSYEQYF; CDR3 DNA: TGTGCCAGCAGCTTAGGACTCAATTCCTACGAGCAGTACTTC
V gene: TRBV29-1; J gene: TRBJ2-1; clone size: .; D gene: .; CDR3 protein: CSVVSAHYNEQFF; CDR3 DNA: TGCAGCGTTGTCAGCGCTCACTACAATGAGCAGTTCTTC
V gene: TRBV2; J gene: TRBJ2-1; clone size: .; D gene: TRBD2; CDR3 protein: CASSEAGGPRNEQFF; CDR3 DNA: TGTGCCAGCAGTGAAGCGGGAGGGCCGAGGAATGAGCAGTTCTTC
V gene: TRBV18; J gene: TRBJ2-7; clone size: .; D gene: .; CDR3 protein: CASSPGTYEQYF; CDR3 DNA: TGTGCCAGCTCACCAGGAACCTACGAGCAGTACTTC
V gene: TRBV4-3; J gene: TRBJ1-1; clone size: once; D gene: .; CDR3 protein: CASSQDTGVNTEAFF; CDR3 DNA: TGCGCCAGCAGCCAAGATACGGGGGTGAACACTGAAGCTTTCTTT
V gene: TRBV25-1; J gene: TRBJ2-2; clone size: few; D gene: TRBD2; CDR3 protein: CASSETSGGPGELFF; CDR3 DNA: TGTGCCAGCAGTGAAACTAGCGGGGGACCCGGGGAGCTGTTTTTT
V gene: TRBV6-1; J gene: TRBJ1-2; clone size: .; D gene: .; CDR3 protein: CASSEADPLAGYGYTF; CDR3 DNA: TGTGCCAGCAGTGAAGCGGATCCTCTTGCGGGCTATGGCTACACCTTC
V gene: TRBV28; J gene: TRBJ1-6; clone size: .; D gene: .; CDR3 protein: CASNLDQGFNSPLHF; CDR3 DNA: TGTGCCAGTAACTTAGACCAGGGGTTTAATTCACCCCTCCACTTT
V gene: TRBV6-2/TRBV6-3; J gene: TRBJ2-6; clone size: .; D gene: .; CDR3 protein: CASSGTSGANVLTF; CDR3 DNA: TGTGCCAGCAGTGGGACATCCGGGGCCAACGTCCTGACTTTC
V gene: TRBV7-9; J gene: TRBJ2-1; clone size: .; D gene: TRBD2; CDR3 protein: CASRTGLAGGDEQFF; CDR3 DNA: TGTGCCAGCAGAACAGGACTAGCGGGGGGAGATGAGCAGTTCTTC
V gene: TRBV9; J gene: TRBJ1-4; clone size: .; D gene: TRBD1; CDR3 protein: CASSKDRGYEKLFF; CDR3 DNA: TGTGCCAGCAGCAAAGACAGGGGATACGAAAAACTGTTTTTT
V gene: TRBV27; J gene: TRBJ2-3; clone size: .; D gene: .; CDR3 protein: CASSSKGQYFTDTQYF; CDR3 DNA: TGTGCCAGCAGTTCGAAAGGACAGTATTTCACAGATACGCAGTATTTT
V gene: TRBV15; J gene: TRBJ1-2; clone size: .; D gene: .; CDR3 protein: CATSRDRGGVRGYTF; CDR3 DNA: TGTGCCACCAGCAGAGATCGGGGGGGCGTCCGGGGCTACACCTTC
V gene: TRBV28; J gene: TRBJ2-1; clone size: .; D gene: TRBD1; CDR3 protein: CASSPYRGRGNEQFF; CDR3 DNA: TGTGCCAGCAGCCCGTACAGGGGGCGTGGCAATGAGCAGTTCTTC
V gene: TRBV20-1; J gene: TRBJ1-2; clone size: .; D gene: TRBD1; CDR3 protein: CSASQGADNYGYTF; CDR3 DNA: TGCAGTGCTAGTCAGGGGGCGGATAACTATGGCTACACCTTC
V gene: TRBV5-6; J gene: TRBJ1-1; clone size: .; D gene: .; CDR3 protein: CASSLGAQGVNTEAFF; CDR3 DNA: TGTGCCAGCAGCTTGGGGGCCCAGGGAGTGAACACTGAAGCTTTCTTT
V gene: TRBV11-3; J gene: TRBJ2-1; clone size: .; D gene: TRBD2; CDR3 protein: CASSLGSGRGDEQFF; CDR3 DNA: TGTGCCAGCAGCTTAGGAAGCGGGAGGGGCGATGAGCAGTTCTTC
V gene: TRBV5-6; J gene: TRBJ1-4; clone size: .; D gene: .; CDR3 protein: CASSQGAGPGEKLFF; CDR3 DNA: TGTGCCAGCAGCCAGGGTGCAGGCCCTGGTGAAAAACTGTTTTTT
V gene: TRBV18; J gene: TRBJ2-5; clone size: .; D gene: TRBD1; CDR3 protein: CASSAGTGQETQYF; CDR3 DNA: TGTGCCAGCTCGGCCGGGACAGGCCAAGAGACCCAGTACTTC
V gene: TRBV7-8; J gene: TRBJ2-7; clone size: .; D gene: TRBD1; CDR3 protein: CASSLTGITYEQYF; CDR3 DNA: TGTGCCAGCAGCTTGACAGGGATCACCTACGAGCAGTACTTC
V gene: TRBV11-3; J gene: TRBJ2-3; clone size: .; D gene: TRBD2; CDR3 protein: CASSFTAGGDTQYF; CDR3 DNA: TGTGCCAGCAGCTTCACAGCCGGGGGGGATACGCAGTATTTT
V gene: TRBV19; J gene: TRBJ1-6; clone size: .; D gene: .; CDR3 protein: CASSIAESFISPLHF; CDR3 DNA: TGTGCCAGTAGTATTGCAGAAAGTTTCATTTCACCCCTCCACTTT
V gene: TRBV14; J gene: TRBJ2-4; clone size: .; D gene: .; CDR3 protein: CASSQARKRNIQYF; CDR3 DNA: TGTGCCAGCAGCCAAGCCAGAAAAAGGAACATTCAGTACTTC
V gene: TRBV5-6; J gene: TRBJ1-2; clone size: .; D gene: .; CDR3 protein: CASSLYGGDYGYTF; CDR3 DNA: TGTGCCAGCAGCTTGTACGGGGGGGACTATGGCTACACCTTC
V gene: TRBV5-6; J gene: TRBJ2-1; clone size: .; D gene: TRBD2; CDR3 protein: CASSFFGLAGGSYNEQFF; CDR3 DNA: TGTGCCAGCAGCTTTTTTGGGCTAGCGGGAGGCTCCTACAATGAGCAGTTCTTC
V gene: TRBV27; J gene: TRBJ1-2; clone size: .; D gene: TRBD1; CDR3 protein: CASRETGGHYGYTF; CDR3 DNA: TGTGCCAGCAGGGAGACAGGGGGACACTATGGCTACACCTTC
V gene: TRBV7-2; J gene: TRBJ2-2; clone size: .; D gene: .; CDR3 protein: CASSLMKNTGELFF; CDR3 DNA: TGTGCCAGCAGCTTAATGAAGAACACCGGGGAGCTGTTTTTT
V gene: TRBV9; J gene: TRBJ1-2; clone size: .; D gene: .; CDR3 protein: CASSVEGVGGYTF; CDR3 DNA: TGTGCCAGCAGCGTAGAGGGGGTAGGCGGCTACACCTTC
V gene: TRBV7-9; J gene: TRBJ2-3; clone size: .; D gene: .; CDR3 protein: CASSLGSGHTDTQYF; CDR3 DNA: TGTGCCAGCAGCTTGGGTAGCGGACACACAGATACGCAGTATTTT
V gene: TRBV19; J gene: TRBJ1-4; clone size: .; D gene: .; CDR3 protein: CASKAAYTARAREKLFF; CDR3 DNA: TGTGCCAGTAAGGCAGCCTACACCGCCCGGGCCCGGGAAAAACTGTTTTTT
V gene: TRBV18; J gene: TRBJ1-3; clone size: .; D gene: .; CDR3 protein: CASSPDGNTIYF; CDR3 DNA: TGTGCCAGCTCACCCGATGGAAACACCATATATTTT
V gene: TRBV18; J gene: TRBJ1-1; clone size: .; D gene: .; CDR3 protein: CASSRSTVGSTEAFF; CDR3 DNA: TGTGCCAGCTCACGTAGTACGGTGGGGAGCACTGAAGCTTTCTTT
V gene: TRBV18; J gene: TRBJ2-2; clone size: .; D gene: TRBD1; CDR3 protein: CASSRGQAAGELFF; CDR3 DNA: TGTGCCAGCTCCCGTGGACAGGCCGCCGGGGAGCTGTTTTTT
V gene: TRBV11-3; J gene: TRBJ2-5; clone size: once; D gene: TRBD1; CDR3 protein: CASSFDGTALGETQYF; CDR3 DNA: TGTGCCAGCAGCTTCGACGGGACAGCGCTTGGAGAGACCCAGTACTTC
V gene: TRBV13; J gene: TRBJ2-1; clone size: once; D gene: TRBD2; CDR3 protein: CASSFLAGPTYNEQFF; CDR3 DNA: TGTGCCAGCAGCTTCCTAGCGGGACCGACCTACAATGAGCAGTTCTTC
V gene: TRBV6-5; J gene: TRBJ1-2; clone size: few; D gene: .; CDR3 protein: CASRSTPGGGYTF; CDR3 DNA: TGTGCCAGCCGGTCCACCCCCGGGGGTGGCTACACCTTC
V gene: TRBV30; J gene: TRBJ2-2; clone size: .; D gene: .; CDR3 protein: CAWSLWGTGELFF; CDR3 DNA: TGTGCCTGGAGTCTCTGGGGGACCGGGGAGCTGTTTTTT
V gene: TRBV7-8; J gene: TRBJ2-1; clone size: few; D gene: TRBD2; CDR3 protein: CASSGRSGGVNEQFF; CDR3 DNA: TGTGCCAGCAGCGGTCGTAGCGGGGGGGTCAATGAGCAGTTCTTC
V gene: TRBV13; J gene: TRBJ2-1; clone size: .; D gene: .; CDR3 protein: CASSLGGVPYNEQFF; CDR3 DNA: TGTGCCAGCAGCTTAGGAGGGGTCCCCTACAATGAGCAGTTCTTC
V gene: TRBV11-2; J gene: TRBJ1-3; clone size: .; D gene: TRBD1; CDR3 protein: CASSFPGQPRSSGNTIYF; CDR3 DNA: TGTGCCAGCAGCTTCCCGGGACAGCCGCGCAGCTCTGGAAACACCATATATTTT
V gene: TRBV5-5; J gene: TRBJ1-6; clone size: once; D gene: TRBD1; CDR3 protein: CASSLGQRDSIRSPLHF; CDR3 DNA: TGTGCCAGCAGCTTGGGGCAACGGGACAGTATTCGATCACCCCTCCACTTT
V gene: TRBV3-1/TRBV3-2; J gene: TRBJ2-3; clone size: once; D gene: TRBD2; CDR3 protein: CASSQGPEGGTSGGAQYF; CDR3 DNA: TGTGCCAGCAGCCAAGGTCCCGAAGGCGGGACTAGCGGGGGGGCCCAGTATTTT
V gene: TRBV11-1; J gene: TRBJ1-3; clone size: .; D gene: .; CDR3 protein: CAGGVISGNTIYF; CDR3 DNA: TGTGCCGGAGGGGTTATCTCTGGAAACACCATATATTTT
V gene: TRBV6-6; J gene: TRBJ2-6; clone size: .; D gene: .; CDR3 protein: CASRESGANVLTF; CDR3 DNA: TGTGCCAGCAGGGAATCTGGGGCCAACGTCCTGACTTTC
V gene: TRBV6-5; J gene: TRBJ1-2; clone size: .; D gene: .; CDR3 protein: CASEQQVNYGYTF; CDR3 DNA: TGTGCCAGTGAACAACAAGTAAACTATGGCTACACCTTC
V gene: TRBV14; J gene: TRBJ1-6; clone size: .; D gene: TRBD1; CDR3 protein: CASSTRTGNRNSPLHF; CDR3 DNA: TGTGCCAGCAGCACACGGACAGGGAACAGGAATTCACCCCTCCACTTT